Following are 25 T cell receptor beta chains from one sample sequenced in a study of PD-1 blockade in classical Hodgkin lymphoma. Time point given: cycle 4 day 1 (C4D1), after 6 weeks of nivolumab. With no exception, relapse followed autologous stem cell transplantation in all patients, and brentuximab vedotin exposure varied. The method was immunoSEQ multiplex PCR; TCRdb's version includes in-frame clones alone and lacks a portion of them. Seen here are 100,000 or so clones, 85% to 95% observed once, and the top ten hold 1.5% to 2.5%. The starting material was peripheral blood mononuclear cells (PBMCs), obtained before the fourth cycle of nivolumab. The receptor source for this set is a human donor with classical Hodgkin lymphoma.

The chain links TRBV6-5 to TRBJ2-7, with D perhaps matching TRBD1 (5 bases). V was cut by 4 bases and J by 7 bases, with 17 bases left in between. The length of the CDR3 is 14 residues. Germline V lookup: CDR1 MNHEY, CDR2 SVGAGI. The CDR3 region is CASSLLEGAKEQYF. CDR3 nucleotides: TGTGCCAGCAGTTTACTCGAAGGGGCTAAGGAGCAGTACTTC.

V gene TRBV29-1 combines with J gene TRBJ2-7; D unresolved. This CDR3 has 13 residues. Germline lookup yields CDR1 SQVTM and CDR2 ANQGSEA. Trimming removed 6 bases from V and 2 bases from J, with 14 bases in between. CDR3 coding DNA: TGCAGCGTCCAAACCCCAGTGACCTACGAGCAGTACTTC. Amino acid sequence: CSVQTPVTYEQYF.

The J gene is TRBJ2-3, the V gene TRBV10-1, with TRBD2 as a possible D gene (6 bases). This CDR3 contains 15 residues. Germline V lookup: CDR1 WNHNN, CDR2 SYGVQD (reference sequence). Trimming shortened V by 5 bases and J by 6 bases, and 18 bases separated the two germline ends. The chain's CDR3 is CASSSGTLERDTQYF. As DNA, the CDR3 is TGCGCCAGCAGTTCCGGGACTTTGGAACGGGATACGCAGTATTTT.

This chain links TRBV2 with TRBJ1-2; D not certain. CDR3 size: 12 residues. The germline V and J ends were trimmed by 6 bases and 2 bases, with 7 bases remaining between them. Per the germline V gene, CDR1 is SNHLY and CDR2 is FYNNEI. The CDR3 spells CASSRENYGYTF. In DNA, the CDR3 is TGTGCCAGCAGCCGGGAAAACTATGGCTACACCTTC.

A word on this clone: Relative to the germline gene, one junction end is altered; a read error may explain this. This chain joins TRBV14 and TRBJ2-7, with 9 positions matching TRBD1. Germline CDR1 and CDR2: SGHDN and FVKESK. CDR3 length: 13 amino acids. The CDR3 nucleotides are TGTGCCAGCAGCCAAACCAACAGGGGGCGGCCGATTTTC. Its translation: CASSQTNRGRPIF.

V gene TRBV6-1 combines with J gene TRBJ2-5; no clear D gene. CDR1 and CDR2 (germline): MNHNS, SASEGT. The germline V and J ends were trimmed by 8 bases and 5 bases, with 15 bases remaining between them. The CDR3 has 13 residues. CDR3 loop: CASVSGLQETQYF. CDR3 in DNA: TGTGCCAGCGTGAGTGGGTTGCAGGAGACCCAGTACTTC.

This chain's CDR3 is CASSLGALQGTDTQYF. CDR3 in DNA: TGCGCCAGCAGCTTGGGGGCCCTGCAGGGGACAGATACGCAGTATTTT. J is TRBJ2-3 and V is TRBV5-1; weak D call: TRBD1 (6 bases). The CDR3 covers 16 residues. From germline, CDR1 is SGHRS and CDR2 YFSETQ. V was pared by 0 bases and J by 3 bases, with 14 bases between.

The chain uses TRBV9 and TRBJ1-5; 8 bases are shared with TRBD1. J gave up 6 bases and V 3 bases, and 5 bases lay outside the gene matches. There are 14 residues in the CDR3. Germline CDR1 SGDLS, CDR2 YYNGEE. DNA of the CDR3: TGTGCCAGCAGCGACGGCGACAGGGGTCAGCCCCAGCATTTT. This sequence encodes CASSDGDRGQPQHF.

The chain is built from TRBV19 and TRBJ2-6; no clear D. The CDR3 loop spans 13 amino acids. The V and J ends lost 9 bases and 1 base respectively, with 7 bases between them. Germline V gene lookup returns CDR1 LNHDA and CDR2 SQIVND (reference sequence). The CDR3 spells CASQKSGANVLTF. The CDR3 DNA reads as TGTGCCAGCCAAAAATCTGGGGCCAACGTCCTGACTTTC.

This chain uses TRBV29-1 with TRBJ2-7; 9 bases fit TRBD1. This CDR3 has 14 residues. After removal of 6 bases from V and 2 bases from J, the junction contained 8 bases not matched to a gene. Germline CDR1 is SQVTM and CDR2 is ANQGSEA. The CDR3 loop is CSVASGTGPYEQYF. Written as DNA, the CDR3 is TGCAGCGTCGCCTCCGGGACAGGGCCCTACGAGCAGTACTTC.

This clone was detected once. This chain connects TRBV27 to TRBJ1-2; D remains ambiguous. The CDR3 runs 14 residues. V shed 6 bases and J shed 8 bases, with 19 bases lying between them. The V gene's germline CDR1 is MNHEY and CDR2 SMNVEV (reference sequence). The CDR3: CASSSRRKAMGYTF. DNA of the CDR3: TGTGCCAGCAGCTCACGACGGAAGGCCATGGGCTACACCTTC.

The count of this clone is one. The chain uses TRBV2 and TRBJ1-2; D possibly corresponds to TRBD1 (6 bases). Germline V gene sequence: CDR1 SNHLY, CDR2 FYNNEI. The V gene lost 6 bases and the J gene lost 1 base, with 18 bases spanning the gap. The CDR3 loop spans 16 amino acids. The CDR3 DNA reads as TGTGCCAGCAGCGAACAAAGGGACACTTTTAACTATGGCTACACCTTC. Its translation: CASSEQRDTFNYGYTF. Based on the CDR3 plus reference TRBV2 and TRBJ1-2, the full variable domain is EPEVTQTPSHQVTQMGQEVILRCVPISNHLYFYWYRQILGQKVEFLVSFYNNEISEKSEIFDDQFSVERPDGSNFTLKIRSTKLEDSAMYFCASSEQRDTFNYGYTFGSGTRLTVV.

This clone has just a few counts. J is TRBJ1-5 and V is TRBV19; D remains ambiguous. Germline lookup yields CDR1 LNHDA and CDR2 SQIVND (reference sequence). The CDR3 consists of 16 residues. Trimming took off 6 bases at V and 1 base at J, with 16 bases between the two ends. CDR3 in amino acids: CASSPVKLLSNQPQHF. In DNA form, the CDR3 reads TGTGCCAGTAGCCCTGTCAAACTTTTAAGCAATCAGCCCCAGCATTTT.

This chain uses TRBV19 with TRBJ2-7; the D is unclear. V lost 1 base and J lost 3, with 16 bases in between. The germline gives CDR1 LNHDA, CDR2 SQIVND (reference sequence). The CDR3 has 16 amino acids. The chain's CDR3 is CASSIANGLRFYEQYF. CDR3 in DNA: TGTGCCAGTAGTATAGCTAATGGGTTGCGGTTCTACGAGCAGTACTTC.

The chain links TRBV30 to TRBJ1-5; tentatively, D is TRBD1 (6 bases). The CDR3 runs 14 residues. Germline V gives CDR1 GTSNPN, CDR2 SVGIG (reference sequence). Trimming cost V 0 bases and J 9 bases, with 15 bases left between them. The DNA for the CDR3 is TGTGCCTGGAGTGTCGGACAGAGACGCCTGCCCCAGCATTTT. It translates to CAWSVGQRRLPQHF.

The chain is built from TRBV28 and TRBJ1-5, with D unresolved. Germline V gene data show CDR1 as MDHEN and CDR2 as SYDVKM. The V end lost 5 bases, the J end lost 3 bases, and 8 bases lay between the germline ends. This CDR3 has 13 residues. The CDR3 nucleotides read TGTGCCAGCAGTCTTCCCTTCAATCAGCCCCAGCATTTT. As protein: CASSLPFNQPQHF.

The count of this clone is one. This chain connects TRBV28 to TRBJ2-5, with D uncertain. V was shortened by 3 bases and J by 2 bases, with 19 bases between the two germline ends. Germline CDR1 is MDHEN and CDR2 is SYDVKM. This CDR3 has 17 amino acids. CDR3: CASSFPNSGTVQETQYF. CDR3 in DNA: TGTGCCAGCAGTTTCCCCAATTCCGGTACAGTTCAAGAGACCCAGTACTTC.

J is TRBJ1-2 and V is TRBV5-5; D is ambiguous. Trimming removed 0 bases at V and 7 bases at J, with 4 bases between. Germline V gene sequence: CDR1 SGHKS, CDR2 YYEKEE (reference sequence). The CDR3 consists of 11 residues. The CDR3 bases are TGTGCCAGCAGCTTGGTCGGTGGCTACACCTTC. Translating gives CASSLVGGYTF.

The chain joins TRBV4-2 to TRBJ2-7, with 11 bases identical to TRBD2. This CDR3 is 16 amino acids long. CDR1 and CDR2 from the germline V gene are LGHNA and YNFKEQ. V gave up 1 base and J gave up 2 bases; unmatched junction bases: 4. The CDR3 DNA is TGTGCCAGCAGCCAAGTGGGGACTAGCGGAACCTACGAGCAGTACTTC. Protein sequence: CASSQVGTSGTYEQYF.

V gene TRBV7-3 combines with J gene TRBJ2-1; 11 bases map to TRBD2. The CDR3 runs 15 residues. Losses at the gene ends were 5 bases for V and 6 bases for J; bases not matched to a gene: 6. CDR1 SGHTA and CDR2 FQGTGA come from the germline V gene. CDR3 sequence: CASSPTSGKSNEQFF. CDR3 bases: TGTGCCAGCAGCCCGACTAGCGGGAAGTCCAATGAGCAGTTCTTC.

The V call is TRBV28, the J call TRBJ1-5; 7 positions agree with TRBD1. The germline gives CDR1 MDHEN, CDR2 SYDVKM. V lost 5 bases and J lost 0; bases outside the gene matches: 7. The CDR3 covers 16 residues. The CDR3 reads CASSTRQGNSNQPQHF. As DNA, the CDR3 is TGTGCCAGCAGTACCCGACAGGGTAATAGCAATCAGCCCCAGCATTTT.

The chain carries TRBV5-6 and TRBJ2-2; TRBD2 agrees at 7 bases. Germline V lookup: CDR1 SGHDT, CDR2 YYEEEE. The CDR3 consists of 15 residues. The ends lost 1 base at V and 5 bases at J; junction bases unmatched: 5. The CDR3 DNA sequence: TGTGCCAGCAGCTTGCTGGGAGGGTGGACCGGGGAGCTGTTTTTT. Its protein is CASSLLGGWTGELFF.

V gene TRBV9 combines with J gene TRBJ1-2, with D tentatively TRBD1 (6 bases). The CDR3 loop spans 17 amino acids. Germline values: CDR1 SGDLS, CDR2 YYNGEE. The V gene lost 3 bases and the J gene lost 5 bases, with 23 bases spanning the gap. CDR3 region: CASSATGRPGGGYGYTF. CDR3 in DNA: TGTGCCAGCAGCGCCACGGGACGACCAGGAGGGGGTTATGGCTACACCTTC.

V is TRBV30 and J is TRBJ2-2, with D perhaps TRBD2 (6 bases). The CDR3 is 18 amino acids. Per the germline V gene, CDR1 is GTSNPN and CDR2 is SVGIG (reference sequence). The V end lost 4 bases, the J end lost 6 bases, and 27 bases lay between the germline ends. The CDR3 loop is CAWITGRGLPPRPGELFF. The DNA of the CDR3 is TGTGCCTGGATCACCGGGAGAGGTCTCCCTCCGAGGCCCGGGGAGCTGTTTTTT.

The chain is built from TRBV5-4 and TRBJ2-7; 9 bases are shared with TRBD1. CDR1 is SGHNT, CDR2 YYREEE, per germline (reference sequence). V lost 2 bases and J lost 1; bases outside the gene matches: 4. The CDR3 contains 15 residues. CDR3 nucleotide sequence: TGTGCCAGCAGCTTCGGTGGGACAGGGTCCTACGAGCAGTACTTC. As protein: CASSFGGTGSYEQYF.